This TCR beta chain originates from a study of cytomegalovirus exposure and HLA in healthy donors. The study, taken as a whole, reports: In an earlier analysis, in around 590 donors, most V segments appeared productive either ~87% or ~30% of the time. Donor immune exposure was known only as CMV serostatus.

The CDR3 totals 15 residues. Germline CDR1 is SGHRS and CDR2 is YFSETQ. With 0 bases removed from V and 4 bases from J, the gap between germline ends came to 13 bases. Points on this clone: Its antigen remains unknown.

This PCR relied on a set of 60 Vbeta primers and 13 Jbeta primers. Generated by immunoSEQ multiplex PCR, the TCRdb table keeps only in-frame clones and is missing some. Of 85,000 to 100,000 clones detected, approximately 80% appear once; the ten largest clones hold roughly 3.9%. The receptor comes from a woman in her thirties or forties in good health and CMV-seropositive. Sequencing input: PBMCs. The chain has TRBV5-1 and TRBJ1-2; TRBD1 is a possible D gene (5 bases). The CDR3 reads CASSLETAKAYGYTF. The CDR3 coding sequence is TGCGCCAGCAGCTTGGAGACAGCAAAAGCCTATGGCTACACCTTC.